This is a list of T cell receptor beta chains from one sample in a study of T-cell memory formation after mild COVID-19. A single record per CDR3 protein comes from TCRdb applying MiXCR to the 5' RACE reads. The top ten hold around a fifth of the sample, which has about 360,000 distinct CDR3 sequences, approximately 15% seen once. Material for sequencing was PBMCs or a T cell subset sorted from them (not recorded which). These receptor sequences come from a man between 18 and 29 years old who had mild COVID-19 (a few samples of this study predate the infection). Cell type and time point are not known. CDR3s include the opening cysteine and the closing phenylalanine or tryptophan. The order of the fields is D gene, CDR3 length, V gene, clone size, J gene, CDR3 protein, CDR3 DNA. A D gene is named only where the DNA matches it firmly. The size of a clone is reported for some rows only, either as once, few or many, or as a class for expanded clones.

NA	15	TRBV12-3/TRBV12-4	few	TRBJ2-1	CASSLRRDSYNEQFF	TGTGCCAGCAGTTTAAGGAGGGACTCCTACAATGAGCAGTTCTTC
NA	13	TRBV29-1	few	TRBJ1-2	CSVEYRGNYGYTF	TGCAGCGTTGAATATCGGGGAAACTATGGCTACACCTTC
TRBD1	14	TRBV6-5	few	TRBJ1-5	CASKRTGHNQPQHF	TGTGCCAGCAAGCGGACAGGCCACAATCAGCCCCAGCATTTT
NA	15	TRBV5-4	few	TRBJ2-6	CASSLSNSGANVLTF	TGTGCCAGCAGCTTGTCGAACTCTGGGGCCAACGTCCTGACTTTC
NA	15	TRBV7-9	many	TRBJ2-6	CASSFEGSGANVLTF	TGTGCCAGCAGCTTCGAGGGATCCGGGGCCAACGTCCTGACTTTC
TRBD2	16	TRBV7-3	NA	TRBJ2-5	CASSLLGAGGAETQYF	TGTGCCAGCAGCCTACTAGGAGCGGGGGGCGCAGAGACCCAGTACTTC
TRBD1	13	TRBV20-1	NA	TRBJ2-7	CSARGTGYHEQYF	TGCAGTGCTAGAGGGACAGGGTACCACGAGCAGTACTTC
TRBD1	15	TRBV7-3	few	TRBJ1-6	CASSLDRGPNSPLHF	TGTGCCAGCAGCTTGGACAGGGGGCCTAATTCACCCCTCCACTTT
NA	10	TRBV11-2	many	TRBJ2-7	CASSLGEQYF	TGTGCCAGCAGCTTGGGGGAGCAGTACTTC
NA	13	TRBV2	NA	TRBJ2-5	CASSWSFQETQYF	TGTGCCAGCAGTTGGTCTTTCCAAGAGACCCAGTACTTC
TRBD1	19	TRBV4-1	few	TRBJ2-3	CASSQPSGTGLGGADTQYF	TGCGCCAGCAGCCAACCCTCGGGGACAGGTCTCGGGGGCGCGGATACGCAGTATTTT
NA	16	TRBV4-1	NA	TRBJ2-5	CASSQDGRGNQETQYF	TGCGCCAGCAGCCAAGATGGTCGGGGAAACCAAGAGACCCAGTACTTC
NA	13	TRBV4-2	NA	TRBJ2-5	CASSQDRRQTQYF	TGTGCCAGCAGCCAAGATCGGAGGCAGACCCAGTACTTC
NA	12	TRBV7-2	few	TRBJ1-5	CASSRSGQPQHF	TGTGCCAGCAGTCGAAGCGGGCAGCCCCAGCATTTT
NA	17	TRBV6-5	few	TRBJ2-2	CASTPVGGGHRIGELFF	TGTGCCAGCACCCCGGTGGGGGGGGGCCACAGAATCGGGGAGCTGTTTTTT
NA	12	TRBV1	few	TRBJ2-1	CTSSHEETEQFF	TGCACCAGCAGCCATGAGGAGACTGAGCAGTTCTTC
NA	19	TRBV7-9	once	TRBJ2-3	CASSPRTAAGRTTPDTQYF	TGTGCCAGCAGCCCTAGGACAGCTGCCGGGCGGACTACCCCAGATACGCAGTATTTT
NA	14	TRBV4-1	NA	TRBJ1-2	CASTPGTRSYGYTF	TGCGCCAGCACCCCCGGGACACGGTCCTATGGCTACACCTTC
NA	13	TRBV29-1	NA	TRBJ1-1	CSVGAGVETEAFF	TGCAGCGTGGGGGCAGGGGTAGAGACTGAAGCTTTCTTT
NA	16	TRBV4-1	few	TRBJ2-2	CASSRIGTRNTGELFF	TGCGCCAGCAGCCGAATCGGGACGCGGAACACCGGGGAGCTGTTTTTT
TRBD1	12	TRBV7-9	few	TRBJ2-1	CASSQTGYEQFF	TGTGCCAGCAGCCAGACAGGGTATGAGCAGTTCTTC
NA	13	TRBV27	many	TRBJ2-2	CASSLRGTGELFF	TGTGCCAGCAGTTTGAGGGGCACCGGGGAGCTGTTTTTT
NA	13	TRBV7-9	many	TRBJ1-1	CASSAQMNTEAFF	TGTGCCAGCAGCGCTCAGATGAACACTGAAGCTTTCTTT
TRBD2	14	TRBV7-3	NA	TRBJ2-1	CASSFGLAGGEQFF	TGTGCCAGCAGCTTCGGACTAGCGGGGGGTGAGCAGTTCTTC
NA	16	TRBV4-2	NA	TRBJ2-5	CASSQARAPEAQTQYF	TGTGCCAGCAGCCAAGCCCGGGCTCCCGAGGCGCAGACCCAGTACTTC
TRBD1	17	TRBV9	NA	TRBJ1-1	CASAILTGVPFRAEAFF	TGTGCCAGCGCGATTTTAACAGGGGTCCCCTTTCGGGCTGAAGCTTTCTTT
NA	15	TRBV12-3/TRBV12-4	NA	TRBJ2-1	CASSLESGMGNEQFF	TGTGCCAGCAGTTTAGAATCGGGAATGGGCAATGAGCAGTTCTTC
TRBD1	14	TRBV5-4	NA	TRBJ2-1	CASSVGTGTDEQFF	TGTGCCAGCAGCGTCGGGACAGGGACTGATGAGCAGTTCTTC
NA	15	TRBV6-5	few	TRBJ1-5	CASRPNGVPNQPQHF	TGTGCCAGCAGACCGAACGGGGTTCCTAATCAGCCCCAGCATTTT
NA	17	TRBV30	NA	TRBJ2-3	CAWSAPVGSYKTDTQYF	TGTGCCTGGAGTGCCCCAGTTGGCAGTTATAAGACAGATACGCAGTATTTT
NA	13	TRBV10-3	many	TRBJ2-3	CAISESDTDTQYF	TGTGCCATCAGTGAGTCGGACACAGATACGCAGTATTTT
NA	15	TRBV5-1	NA	TRBJ1-1	CASSLIWHPNTEAFF	TGCGCCAGCAGCCTGATATGGCACCCGAACACTGAAGCTTTCTTT
NA	14	TRBV5-6	many	TRBJ2-7	CASSLLGALYEQYF	TGTGCCAGCAGCTTGCTCGGGGCCTTATACGAGCAGTACTTC
NA	16	TRBV5-1	NA	TRBJ2-5	CASSFWPRLIDETQYF	TGCGCCAGCAGTTTCTGGCCCAGATTGATCGATGAGACCCAGTACTTC
NA	16	TRBV5-5	many	TRBJ1-5	CASSLEDQVSNQPQHF	TGTGCCAGCAGCCTTGAGGATCAGGTTAGCAATCAGCCCCAGCATTTT
TRBD2	15	TRBV12-3/TRBV12-4	few	TRBJ2-2	CASSWLAGMNGELFF	TGTGCCAGCAGTTGGCTAGCGGGGATGAACGGGGAGCTGTTTTTT
NA	12	TRBV6-5	few	TRBJ1-2	CASSETGWGYTF	TGTGCCAGCAGCGAGACAGGATGGGGCTACACCTTC
NA	15	TRBV4-1	many	TRBJ1-6	CASSQPDSNNSPLHF	TGCGCCAGCAGCCAACCCGACTCGAATAATTCACCCCTCCACTTT
TRBD2	15	TRBV7-2	many	TRBJ2-1	CASSLEASGGPEQFF	TGTGCCAGCAGCTTAGAGGCTAGCGGGGGGCCGGAGCAGTTCTTC
NA	14	TRBV12-3/TRBV12-4	NA	TRBJ1-5	CASSHAGRNQPQHF	TGTGCCAGCAGTCACGCCGGCCGGAATCAGCCCCAGCATTTT
TRBD2	15	TRBV20-1	NA	TRBJ2-2	CSARASGGANGELFF	TGCAGTGCTAGAGCTAGCGGGGGGGCGAACGGGGAGCTGTTTTTT
NA	13	TRBV12-3/TRBV12-4	NA	TRBJ1-2	CASNDRSPYGYTF	TGTGCCAGCAACGACAGGTCCCCCTATGGCTACACCTTC
TRBD1	19	TRBV12-5	NA	TRBJ2-3	CASGLGARGLLPHTDTQYF	TGTGCTAGTGGTTTGGGGGCCAGGGGGCTCCTACCCCACACAGATACGCAGTATTTT
NA	12	TRBV20-1	many	TRBJ1-4	CSAERGGEKLFF	TGCAGTGCTGAACGCGGGGGCGAAAAACTGTTTTTT
NA	14	TRBV4-3	few	TRBJ2-6	CASSQTAGANVLTF	TGCGCCAGCAGCCAAACCGCCGGGGCCAACGTCCTGACTTTC
TRBD1	15	TRBV5-1	NA	TRBJ2-2	CASSSRTGAPGELFF	TGCGCCAGCAGCTCCCGGACAGGGGCTCCCGGGGAGCTGTTTTTT
NA	16	TRBV9	NA	TRBJ2-1	CASSVDFWSSYNEQFF	TGTGCCAGCAGCGTGGACTTCTGGAGCTCCTACAATGAGCAGTTCTTC
NA	13	TRBV6-5	NA	TRBJ2-4	CASSRQGKDIQYF	TGTGCCAGCAGCCGTCAGGGGAAGGACATTCAGTACTTC
NA	13	TRBV7-6	NA	TRBJ1-5	CASSLREYQPQHF	TGTGCCAGCAGCTTACGGGAATACCAGCCCCAGCATTTT
NA	9	TRBV6-6	NA	TRBJ1-5	CASSSDQHF	TGTGCCAGCAGTTCCGATCAGCATTTT
TRBD2	15	TRBV4-1	few	TRBJ2-5	CASSQESGGRKTQYF	TGCGCCAGCAGCCAAGAAAGCGGGGGCAGAAAGACCCAGTACTTC
NA	14	TRBV5-1	many	TRBJ2-5	CASSISGYQETQYF	TGCGCCAGCAGCATATCAGGGTACCAAGAGACCCAGTACTTC
TRBD2	16	TRBV12-5	few	TRBJ2-3	CASASIAGGGTDTQYF	TGTGCTAGTGCCTCCATAGCGGGGGGCGGCACAGATACGCAGTATTTT
TRBD2	15	TRBV6-6	NA	TRBJ2-1	CASSYSGGGPGEQFF	TGTGCCAGCAGTTACTCGGGCGGGGGGCCGGGTGAGCAGTTCTTC
NA	14	TRBV5-1	few	TRBJ2-7	CASSLALGSYEQYF	TGCGCCAGCAGCTTGGCGCTGGGATCCTACGAGCAGTACTTC
TRBD1	16	TRBV4-2	NA	TRBJ1-5	CASSQPVGQGDQPQHF	TGTGCCAGCAGCCAACCCGTGGGACAGGGCGATCAGCCCCAGCATTTT
TRBD1	15	TRBV5-5	NA	TRBJ2-3	CASSLVGQTGDTQYF	TGTGCCAGCAGCTTGGTGGGACAGACGGGAGATACGCAGTATTTT
NA	11	TRBV29-1	NA	TRBJ2-7	CSACTKYEQYF	TGCAGCGCTTGCACCAAGTACGAGCAGTACTTC